What follows are 6 T cell receptor beta chains derived from one specimen sequenced in a study of blood T cell repertoires in COVID-19. Repertoires were generated with immunoSEQ multiplex PCR, while TCRdb's copy carries only in-frame clones and drops some. The sample lists tens of thousands of clones; around nine tenths were seen once. The sequencing sample was made of peripheral blood. Receptors originate from a woman aged 60-70 years with COVID-19, enrolled during active disease.

In its sample, this clone was seen once. This rearrangement joins TRBV7-8 to TRBJ2-7; TRBD1 aligns across 8 bases. V lost 5 bases to trimming and J lost 7 bases; unmatched junction nucleotides: 4. The CDR3 totals 12 residues. CDR1 is SGHVS and CDR2 is FQNEAQ in the germline V gene. The CDR3, as DNA: TGTGCCAGCAGCCCAGGACAGGGAGAGCAGTACTTC. It yields the protein CASSPGQGEQYF.

As DNA, the CDR3 is TGTGCCAGCAGTCCTGGGACAGGGGTAGATAATGAGCAGTTCTTC. As protein: CASSPGTGVDNEQFF. The rearrangement joins TRBV28 to TRBJ2-1, with 10 positions matching TRBD1. V lost 5 bases and J lost 7; bases outside the gene matches: 8. Looked up from germline, CDR1 is MDHEN and CDR2 is SYDVKM. This CDR3 spans 15 amino acids.

The rearrangement uses TRBV9 and TRBJ2-1; 9 nucleotides match TRBD2. J gave up 8 bases and V 6 bases, and 12 bases lay outside the gene matches. Per germline, CDR1 SGDLS and CDR2 YYNGEE. CDR3 length equals 15 residues. This CDR3 reads CASNPTRGGVDEQFF. In DNA, the CDR3 is TGTGCCAGCAACCCTACGCGGGGGGGAGTGGATGAGCAGTTCTTC.

The chain links TRBV4-1 to TRBJ1-1; TRBD1 aligns across 9 bases. J was trimmed by 1 base and V by 1 base; bases with no gene match: 10. Per the germline V gene, CDR1 is MGHRA and CDR2 is YSYEKL. The CDR3 is made up of 18 amino acids. The CDR3 DNA reads as TGCGCCAGCAGCCAAGTGGGGACAGGGTTGTTCGGGAACACTGAAGCTTTCTTT. This codes for CASSQVGTGLFGNTEAFF.

This clone turned up a few times. The V and J genes are TRBV19 and TRBJ1-1; D unclear. V was shortened by 3 bases and J by 2 bases, with 7 bases between the two germline ends. Germline V gene data show CDR1 as LNHDA and CDR2 as SQIVND (reference sequence). The CDR3 contains 13 residues. CDR3 bases: TGTGCCAGTAGTATTGAGCATAACACTGAAGCTTTCTTT. This translates into CASSIEHNTEAFF. The full variable domain, rest sourced from reference TRBV19 and TRBJ1-1, is DGGITQSPKYLFRKEGQNVTLSCEQNLNHDAMYWYRQDPGQGLRLIYYSQIVNDFQKGDIAEGYSVSREKKESFPLTVTSAQKNPTAFYLCASSIEHNTEAFFGQGTRLTVV.

The rearrangement uses TRBV9 and TRBJ1-1, with 7 bases aligning to TRBD1. Per germline, CDR1 SGDLS and CDR2 YYNGEE. The V and J ends lost 4 bases and 1 base, in that order; junction bases with no gene match: 7. The CDR3 length is 15 residues. In DNA form, the CDR3 reads TGTGCCAGCAGCCTTATGGGACAGTCGAACACTGAAGCTTTCTTT. Protein product: CASSLMGQSNTEAFF.